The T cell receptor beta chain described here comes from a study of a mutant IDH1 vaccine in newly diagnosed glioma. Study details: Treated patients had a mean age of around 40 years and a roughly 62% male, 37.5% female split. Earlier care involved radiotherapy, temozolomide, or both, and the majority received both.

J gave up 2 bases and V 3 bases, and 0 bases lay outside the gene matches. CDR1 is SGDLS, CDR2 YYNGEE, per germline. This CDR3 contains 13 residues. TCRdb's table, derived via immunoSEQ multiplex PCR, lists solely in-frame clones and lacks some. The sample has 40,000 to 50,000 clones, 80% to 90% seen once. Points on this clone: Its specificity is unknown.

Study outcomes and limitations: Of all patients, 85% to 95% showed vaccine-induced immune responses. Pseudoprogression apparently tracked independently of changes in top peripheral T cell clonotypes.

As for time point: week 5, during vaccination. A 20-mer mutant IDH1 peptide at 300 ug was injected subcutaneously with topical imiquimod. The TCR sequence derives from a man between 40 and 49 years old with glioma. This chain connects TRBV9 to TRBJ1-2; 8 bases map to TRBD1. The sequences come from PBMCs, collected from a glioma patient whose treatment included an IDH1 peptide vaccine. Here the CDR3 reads CASSGDRNYGYTF. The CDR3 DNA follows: TGTGCCAGCAGCGGGGACAGGAACTATGGCTACACCTTC.